These 30 T cell receptor beta chains came from one sample sequenced in a study of blood T cells in healthy people across ages. Combining a sample-barcoded 5' primer with a J-beta primer mix, a second PCR ran for about 7 to 11 cycles. TCRdb ran MiXCR on the 5' RACE reads and lists one entry per CDR3 protein. The repertoire includes about 840,000 distinct CDR3 sequences, 25% to 35% of them detected once, and 9.5% to 13% sits in the top ten. The data were also submitted as part of a second study, on T cells of mothers and their children.

The sample comprised blood. These receptors all stem from a woman aged 40 to 49 in good health.

The CDR3: CSADRSSYNEQFF. CDR3 sequence (DNA): TGCAGTGCTGACAGGAGCTCCTACAATGAGCAGTTCTTC. The chain links TRBV20-1 to TRBJ2-1; tentative D call: TRBD1 (6 bases). Trimming stripped 5 bases from V and 0 bases from J, with 8 bases between. CDR3 length: 13 amino acids. The germline V gene encodes CDR1 DFQATT and CDR2 SNEGSKA (reference sequence).

Many counts were recorded for this clonotype. The chain combines TRBV20-1 with TRBJ2-7, with TRBD2 matching over 12 bases. With 1 base clipped from V and 3 bases from J, the junction kept 16 bases outside the gene matches. CDR1 and CDR2 from the germline V gene are DFQATT and SNEGSKA (reference sequence). The CDR3 extends over 19 amino acids. CDR3 loop: CSARGWPSGGAISDYEQYF. CDR3 coding DNA: TGCAGTGCTAGAGGTTGGCCTAGCGGGGGGGCAATTTCTGACTACGAGCAGTACTTC.

This clonotype was recorded a few times. CDR3 in amino acids: CASSPGGGTGETQYF. The DNA of the CDR3 is TGCGCCAGCAGCCCCGGAGGAGGTACGGGGGAGACCCAGTACTTC. The V call is TRBV5-1, the J call TRBJ2-5; TRBD2 is a possible D gene (5 bases). Trimming left V 4 bases short and J 5 bases short, with 18 bases between. The CDR3 is made up of 15 amino acids. CDR1 is SGHRS, CDR2 YFSETQ, per germline. Supplemented by reference TRBV5-1 and TRBJ2-5, the full variable domain reads KAGVTQTPRYLIKTRGQQVTLSCSPISGHRSVSWYQQTPGQGLQFLFEYFSETQRNKGNFPGRFSGRQFSNSRSEMNVSTLELGDSALYLCASSPGGGTGETQYFGPGTRLLVL.

In its sample, this clonotype was seen once. J is TRBJ2-1 and V is TRBV9; perhaps D is TRBD1 or TRBD2 (6 bases each). The V gene lost 3 bases and the J gene lost 3 bases, with 13 bases spanning the gap. This CDR3 spans 15 amino acids. From germline, CDR1 is SGDLS and CDR2 YYNGEE. Here the CDR3 reads CASSERGDFYNEQFF. CDR3 DNA: TGTGCCAGCAGCGAAAGGGGGGACTTCTACAATGAGCAGTTCTTC.

Ten or more counts support this clonotype. The chain joins TRBV20-1 to TRBJ2-7, with D unclear. Germline V gene lookup returns CDR1 DFQATT and CDR2 SNEGSKA (reference sequence). Trimming removed 1 base from V and 0 bases from J, with 10 bases in between. The CDR3 contains 14 residues. CDR3 amino acids: CSARGPLVSYEQYF. CDR3 nucleotides: TGCAGTGCTAGAGGGCCTTTGGTCTCCTACGAGCAGTACTTC.

The gene calls are TRBV20-1 and TRBJ1-1, with D possibly TRBD1 on 5 matching bases. V was pared by 6 bases and J by 4 bases, with 24 bases between. This CDR3 is built from 16 residues. Looked up from germline, CDR1 is DFQATT and CDR2 is SNEGSKA (reference sequence). CDR3 DNA sequence: TGCAGTGCCCCCCGCCACCGAGGGGCGCGGGGCACTGAAGCTTTCTTT. Its translation is CSAPRHRGARGTEAFF.

This clonotype came up a few times. This rearrangement joins TRBV27 to TRBJ1-2; D is undetermined. This CDR3 has 15 amino acids. CDR1 and CDR2 from the germline V gene are MNHEY and SMNVEV (reference sequence). V was clipped by 3 bases and J by 0 bases, with 11 bases between them. In DNA, the CDR3 is TGTGCCAGCAGTTTTAGGCGAAGCGCTAACTATGGCTACACCTTC. Translation: CASSFRRSANYGYTF.

This rearrangement joins TRBV10-2 to TRBJ2-2; possible D gene TRBD1, 5 bases. CDR3 length equals 14 residues. CDR1 and CDR2 from the germline V gene are WSHSY and SAAADI. Between the trimmed V and J ends, which lost 7 bases and 0 bases, there was a span of 9 bases. CDR3 sequence (DNA): TGCGCCAGCAAGGCAGGGCCGAACACCGGGGAGCTGTTTTTT. Its translation: CASKAGPNTGELFF.

The J gene is TRBJ1-1, the V gene TRBV5-5, with TRBD1 as a possible D gene (5 bases). The CDR3 has 15 amino acids. V was pared by 4 bases and J by 1 base, with 14 bases between. The germline V gene has CDR1 SGHKS and CDR2 YYEKEE (reference sequence). The CDR3 is CASSVGNGQNTEAFF. The CDR3 coding sequence is TGTGCCAGCAGCGTAGGCAACGGACAGAACACTGAAGCTTTCTTT. The entire variable domain, with the rest obtained from reference TRBV5-5 and TRBJ1-1, is as follows: DAGVTQSPTHLIKTRGQQVTLRCSPISGHKSVSWYQQVLGQGPQFIFQYYEKEERGRGNFPDRFSARQFPNYSSELNVNALLLGDSALYLCASSVGNGQNTEAFFGQGTRLTVV.

This chain connects TRBV20-1 to TRBJ2-5, with D perhaps matching TRBD1 (6 bases). Germline CDR1 reads DFQATT; CDR2 reads SNEGSKA (reference sequence). V lost 6 bases, J lost 3 bases, and 17 bases lay in between. The CDR3 length is 14 residues. The CDR3 is CSAPRQDREETQYF. The CDR3 DNA follows: TGCAGTGCCCCACGGCAGGACAGAGAAGAGACCCAGTACTTC.

The chain links TRBV28 to TRBJ2-7; 8 bases fit TRBD1. The CDR3 runs 14 residues. The trim removed 6 bases at V and 5 bases at J, leaving 9 bases unmatched. Germline CDR1 is MDHEN and CDR2 is SYDVKM. The CDR3 bases are TGTGCCAGCAGAAAGGGACAGGCACTCCACGAGCAGTACTTC. Encoded protein: CASRKGQALHEQYF.

V gene TRBV21-1 combines with J gene TRBJ1-1; TRBD1, the table's D call, was not compared with the DNA. TRBV21-1 is a recognized pseudogene. CDR3 length: 12 residues. CDR3 amino acids: CTNRGQKTEAFF. The CDR3 DNA reads as TGTACCAACAGAGGACAGAAGACTGAAGCTTTCTTT.

This clonotype has only one observation. Because it lacks the conserved phenylalanine or tryptophan at the end, this CDR3 is likely a read error. The V gene is TRBV28, the J gene TRBJ1-1; no clear D gene. This CDR3 spans 14 amino acids. Germline CDR1 is MDHEN and CDR2 is SYDVKM. V was cut by 8 bases and J by 3 bases, with 16 bases left in between. CDR3 loop: CASAMDPRDTEAFC. In DNA, the CDR3 is TGTGCCAGCGCCATGGACCCGCGGGACACTGAAGCTTTCTGT.

A few counts support this clonotype. The CDR3 sequence is CASKLPGGATDTQYF. Here the CDR3 DNA reads TGTGCCAGCAAGCTTCCAGGGGGAGCTACAGATACGCAGTATTTT. This chain connects TRBV12-3 or TRBV12-4 to TRBJ2-3, with 7 bases that match TRBD1. The V segment lost 7 bases and the J segment 3 bases; nucleotides outside the gene matches: 10. The CDR3 spans 15 residues.

V is TRBV4-1 and J is TRBJ2-7, with D possibly being TRBD1 (6 bases). CDR3 length: 18 amino acids. CDR1 is MGHRA, CDR2 YSYEKL, per germline. Trimming took 3 bases from V and 1 from J, leaving 22 bases between them. The CDR3: CASSHPPGDRRASYEQYF. The CDR3 DNA reads TGCGCCAGCAGCCACCCGCCTGGAGACAGGCGGGCTTCCTACGAGCAGTACTTC.

This clonotype was detected ten times or more. The CDR3 here is CASSFDSYSYEQYF. DNA of the CDR3: TGCGCCAGCAGCTTTGACAGCTACTCCTACGAGCAGTACTTC. V gene TRBV5-1 combines with J gene TRBJ2-7; a weak D match, TRBD1 (5 bases). Germline lookup yields CDR1 SGHRS and CDR2 YFSETQ. CDR3 length equals 14 residues. The V end lost 2 bases, the J end lost 0 bases, and 9 bases lay between the germline ends.

V usage is TRBV6-6 and J usage is TRBJ1-5; 7 bases are a match to TRBD1. The germline gives CDR1 MNHNY, CDR2 SVGAGI (reference sequence). Germline trimming cut 5 bases from V and 1 base from J; bases unmatched to any gene: 8. There are 16 residues in the CDR3. The CDR3 region is CASSQLQGKSNQPQHF. The CDR3 DNA follows: TGTGCCAGCAGTCAATTACAGGGGAAAAGCAATCAGCCCCAGCATTTT.

The CDR3 DNA reads TGCGGCGCCCAAGCCGACAGGCTCGGAACTGAAGCTTTCTTT. Amino acid sequence: CGAQADRLGTEAFF. The chain uses TRBV29-1 and TRBJ1-1; D perhaps matches TRBD1 (6 bases). The CDR3 loop spans 14 amino acids. Germline lookup yields CDR1 SQVTM and CDR2 ANQGSEA.

This clonotype was detected many times. The chain carries TRBV6-2 or TRBV6-3 and TRBJ2-4; D remains ambiguous. CDR1 and CDR2 (germline): MNHEY, SVGEGT. V was trimmed by 0 bases and J by 7 bases, leaving 10 bases between them. The CDR3 is 14 amino acids. The CDR3 nucleotides read TGTGCCAGCAGTTACTCGAATCCCCTCAACATTCAGTACTTC. Translation gives CASSYSNPLNIQYF.

The V call is TRBV6-4, the J call TRBJ1-2, with a tentative D call TRBD1 (5 bases). Germline V gives CDR1 MRHNA, CDR2 SNTAGT. This CDR3 has 14 amino acids. Trimming removed 0 bases at V and 4 bases at J, with 9 bases between. Here the CDR3 DNA reads TGTGCCAGCAGTGACTCGCCAGACAGCTATGGCTACACCTTC. Its translation is CASSDSPDSYGYTF.

This clonotype came up a few times. The CDR3 DNA reads as TGTGCCAGCAGTGCCCGGCTCCAGGGGTCCCAGTACTTC. Translation: CASSARLQGSQYF. This chain joins TRBV12-3 or TRBV12-4 and TRBJ2-5; D is possibly TRBD1 (6 bases). The CDR3 has 13 residues. V shed 5 bases and J shed 9 bases, with 16 bases lying between them.

The rearrangement joins TRBV5-1 to TRBJ1-2; D ambiguous. V lost 0 bases and J lost 5, with 14 bases in between. The CDR3 has 15 amino acids. The germline gives CDR1 SGHRS, CDR2 YFSETQ. DNA of the CDR3: TGCGCCAGCAGCTTGGGGCAGGTTAACGGATATGGCTACACCTTC. This translates into CASSLGQVNGYGYTF. The full variable domain, with the rest looked up from reference TRBV5-1 and TRBJ1-2, is KAGVTQTPRYLIKTRGQQVTLSCSPISGHRSVSWYQQTPGQGLQFLFEYFSETQRNKGNFPGRFSGRQFSNSRSEMNVSTLELGDSALYLCASSLGQVNGYGYTFGSGTRLTVV.

The chain employs TRBV6-6 and TRBJ1-1; the D gene is possibly TRBD1 (5 bases). The V gene's germline CDR1 is MNHNY and CDR2 SVGAGI (reference sequence). Between the trimmed V and J ends, which lost 6 bases and 0 bases, there was a span of 11 bases. CDR3 length equals 14 residues. CDR3 sequence (DNA): TGTGCCAGCAGGCAACAGGCCGTGAACACTGAAGCTTTCTTT. This encodes CASRQQAVNTEAFF.

The chain employs TRBV3-1 and TRBJ1-2; 7 bases match TRBD1. The CDR3 has 15 amino acids. Trimming at V came to 4 bases and at J to 4 bases, leaving 9 bases not matched to a gene. Germline V gene data show CDR1 as LGHDT and CDR2 as YNNKEL (reference sequence). CDR3 sequence (DNA): TGTGCCAGCAGCCCCCGGGACAGATTGAGCTATGGCTACACCTTC. Its translation is CASSPRDRLSYGYTF.

This chain joins TRBV9 and TRBJ1-3; D call uncertain. Germline CDR1 SGDLS, CDR2 YYNGEE. The length of the CDR3 is 16 residues. The V end was cut by 0 bases, the J end by 4 bases, with 14 bases between. The CDR3 protein is CASSVAQNPWGNTIYF. The CDR3 DNA follows: TGTGCCAGCAGCGTAGCGCAGAATCCATGGGGAAACACCATATATTTT.

V usage is TRBV7-2 and J usage is TRBJ2-7, with TRBD1 matching over 9 bases. There are 14 residues in the CDR3. V trimming: 4 bases; J trimming: 4 bases; junction bases outside the gene matches: 5. Germline CDR1 is SGHTA and CDR2 is FQGNSA. The CDR3 DNA is TGTGCCAGCAGCTGGGGACAGGGTCAGTACGAGCAGTACTTC. Encoded protein: CASSWGQGQYEQYF.

This clonotype was detected only once. The chain employs TRBV7-6 and TRBJ2-1; 8 positions agree with TRBD1. CDR1 is SGHVS, CDR2 FNYEAQ, per germline. The CDR3 covers 15 residues. V dropped 4 bases and J dropped 8; count of bases not matched to a gene: 10. The CDR3 protein is CASSSGQGRFDEQFF. DNA of the CDR3: TGTGCCAGCAGCTCCGGACAGGGCCGTTTCGATGAGCAGTTCTTC.

This clonotype was seen repeatedly, ten times or more. The chain links TRBV20-1 to TRBJ2-1, with 10 bases that match TRBD2. The CDR3 totals 14 residues. Germline loops: CDR1 DFQATT, CDR2 SNEGSKA (reference sequence). The CDR3 DNA follows: TGCAGCACGAAGAGCGGGGGGGATTACAATGAGCAGTTCTTC. Encoded protein: CSTKSGGDYNEQFF.

Only a few counts were recorded for this clonotype. The V call is TRBV18, the J call TRBJ2-1; TRBD2 agrees at 11 bases. CDR1 and CDR2 (germline): KGHSH, LQKENI. With 5 bases clipped from V and 9 bases from J, the junction kept 9 bases outside the gene matches. The CDR3 is made up of 15 amino acids. The CDR3 sequence: CASSSGTSGFLEQFF. CDR3 in DNA: TGTGCCAGCTCATCCGGGACTAGCGGCTTCCTTGAGCAGTTCTTC.

This clonotype has a count of ten or more. V usage is TRBV6-1 and J usage is TRBJ2-7; 8 bases fit TRBD1. The CDR3 spans 11 residues. The V gene's germline CDR1 is MNHNS and CDR2 SASEGT. V was clipped by 7 bases and J by 5 bases; unmatched bases: 1. CDR3 amino acids: CASKTGDEQYF. The CDR3 DNA reads as TGTGCCAGCAAGACAGGGGACGAGCAGTACTTC.